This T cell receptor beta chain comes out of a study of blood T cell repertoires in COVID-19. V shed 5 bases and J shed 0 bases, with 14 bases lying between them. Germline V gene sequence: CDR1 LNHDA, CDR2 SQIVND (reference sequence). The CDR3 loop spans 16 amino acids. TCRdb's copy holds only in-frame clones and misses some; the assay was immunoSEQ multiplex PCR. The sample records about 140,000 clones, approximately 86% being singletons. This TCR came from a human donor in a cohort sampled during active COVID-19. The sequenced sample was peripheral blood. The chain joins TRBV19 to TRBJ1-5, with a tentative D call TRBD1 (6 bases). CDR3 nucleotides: TGTGCCAGTAGTCCTGACAGGACTTATAGCAATCAGCCCCAGCATTTT. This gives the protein CASSPDRTYSNQPQHF. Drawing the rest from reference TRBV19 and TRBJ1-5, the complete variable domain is DGGITQSPKYLFRKEGQNVTLSCEQNLNHDAMYWYRQDPGQGLRLIYYSQIVNDFQKGDIAEGYSVSREKKESFPLTVTSAQKNPTAFYLCASSPDRTYSNQPQHFGDGTRLSIL.